Sequencing of this TCR beta chain was carried out in a study of blood T cell repertoires in COVID-19. About the study: Collection of acute and convalescent COVID-19 samples took place in the United States, Italy and Spain. PBMCs, B-cell-depleted T cells, or T cells provided the cDNA or gDNA that made up the material.

Authors' analysis steps: Amplified reference gene primers provided the basis for estimating nucleated cell counts. Sequenced by immunoSEQ multiplex PCR; TCRdb stores in-frame clones only, minus some. The D gene and trimming were derived from the DNA, and the V and J assignments and clone size from that table. The top ten hold about 20% of the sample, which has under 100,000 clones, about 76% seen once. V shed 7 bases, J shed 12 bases, and the junction held 21 bases outside the gene matches. Germline V gives CDR1 LGHNT, CDR2 FRNRAP. There are 16 residues in the CDR3. Material for sequencing was peripheral blood. This clonotype originated in a woman aged 80 or over with active or convalescent COVID-19. The chain is built from TRBV12-5 and TRBJ1-2; 9 bases map to TRBD1. This CDR3 reads CASVANPGTGRLWHTF. The CDR3, as DNA: TGTGCTAGTGTTGCAAATCCCGGGACAGGGCGGCTATGGCACACCTTC.